The following is a T cell receptor (beta chain) sequence with its context. The antigen is undetermined. This record comes from a study of long-term antiretroviral therapy in people with HIV. Points from the study as a whole: Following ART, diversity rose but still fell short of transplant donor controls.

It was version v3.0 of the immunoSEQ assay that was run at survey level. Repertoires were generated with immunoSEQ multiplex PCR, while TCRdb's copy carries only in-frame clones and drops some. The sample holds 20,000 to 25,000 clones, 65% to 90% seen once. Participants living with HIV all received treatment in the United States. V lost 1 base to trimming and J lost 5 bases, with 11 bases between them. The CDR3 is 13 amino acids. Looked up from germline, CDR1 is SQVTM and CDR2 is ANQGSEA. The source is a man younger than 35 with HIV. The chain joins TRBV29-1 to TRBJ2-5; D uncertain. The source was unsorted PBMCs, collected 0.1 years before starting antiretroviral therapy. The CDR3 spells CSVEGGPEETQYF. The CDR3 region has the DNA TGCAGCGTTGAAGGTGGGCCAGAGGAGACCCAGTACTTC.